This T cell receptor beta chain was found in a study of human T cells and chemical hapten exposure. At the level of the study: Donors were sensitized with 2% DPC on the upper inner arm. The variation in per-sample TCR yields arose mainly from small differences in pooled library volumes.

Time point in this sample: pre-sensitization, week 0. The treatment here: therapeutic diphenylcyclopropenone sensitization with weekly scalp DPC. CDR3 length: 17 amino acids. After removal of 2 bases from V and 0 bases from J, the junction contained 9 bases not matched to a gene. Germline CDR1 reads MNHEY; CDR2 reads SVGEGT. Authors' analysis steps: Sample TCR totals centred on a median of around 95,000, ranging roughly 20,000 to 750,000. In TCRdb, the RACE reads were re-called with MiXCR into one record per CDR3 protein. The V and J calls were determined by TCRdb, not by the authors. In the table there are 300,000 to 450,000 distinct CDR3 sequences, approximately 5.1% of which are singletons.

The source is a woman between 45 and 60 years old with alopecia areata. Some clones in this sample may be carry-over from other donors' samples. Sequencing used whole blood, obtained in connection with sensitization to the hapten diphenylcyclopropenone (DPC). The gene calls are TRBV6-2 or TRBV6-3 and TRBJ1-1; 7 nucleotides line up with TRBD1. The CDR3 region is CASSYPIPGGMNTEAFF. The CDR3 DNA sequence: TGTGCCAGCAGTTACCCTATTCCAGGGGGAATGAACACTGAAGCTTTCTTT.